A single sample gave rise to the 4 T cell receptor beta chains below, sequenced in a study of cytomegalovirus exposure and HLA in healthy donors (dated by TCRdb to 2016 to 2017). The receptor library was made with the immunoSEQ multiplex PCR assay. The multiplex PCR relied on a mix of 60 forward primers for TCR Vbeta segments and 13 reverse primers for TCR Jbeta segments. This is the immuneACCESS table as TCRdb keeps it, with only in-frame sequences that have V and J called. A part of the clones is gone; compared with another copy, unresolved V genes explain less than half, and the rest is unexplained. Here the sample has approximately 150,000 clones; approximately 71% occur a single time. Of the sample, more than 4% falls within the top ten clones. Sequenced material: PBMCs. These receptors originate from a male donor in good health and CMV-seronegative.

This clone is a singleton in its sample. The CDR3 bases are TGTGCCAGCAGAGTTTGGAGGGGGCAGAACTATGGCTACACCTTC. It codes for CASRVWRGQNYGYTF. The chain couples TRBV27 to TRBJ1-2, with TRBD1 identical over 7 bases. After removal of 6 bases from V and 2 bases from J, the junction contained 9 bases not matched to a gene. CDR3 length equals 15 residues. The germline CDR1 and CDR2 sequences are MNHEY and SMNVEV (reference sequence).

The chain has TRBV19 and TRBJ2-7; TRBD1 is a possible D gene (7 bases). From germline, CDR1 is LNHDA and CDR2 SQIVND (reference sequence). The CDR3 is 14 amino acids. Between the trimmed V and J ends, which lost 2 bases and 1 base, there was a span of 9 bases. The CDR3 protein is CASSIQGGSYEQYF. CDR3 nucleotides: TGTGCCAGTAGTATACAGGGGGGATCCTACGAGCAGTACTTC.

This clone was picked up one time. Relative to the germline gene, one junction end is altered; a read error may explain this. Distinct nucleotide sequences in the sample also encode this CDR3. This chain joins TRBV4-1 and TRBJ1-2; D unresolved. The CDR3 length is 12 residues. Looked up from germline, CDR1 is MGHRA and CDR2 is YSYEKL. CDR3 loop: CASSQGTNGYTF. The CDR3 DNA is TGTGCCAGCAGCCAAGGTACTAATGGCTACACCTTC.

This clone was counted only a few times. The chain combines TRBV5-6 with TRBJ2-3; 11 bases are shared with TRBD2. CDR1 and CDR2 from the germline V gene are SGHDT and YYEEEE. This CDR3 has 15 residues. J lost 4 bases, V lost 0 bases, and 1 base had no gene match. The CDR3 region has the DNA TGTGCCAGCAGCTTGGAACTAGCGGGAGCAGATACGCAGTATTTT. Amino acid sequence: CASSLELAGADTQYF.